This entry lists 3 T cell receptor beta chains sequenced from one sample in a study of blood T cell repertoires in COVID-19. Repertoires were generated with immunoSEQ multiplex PCR, while TCRdb's copy carries only in-frame clones and drops some. Found here are fewer than 110,000 clones, roughly 88% of them singletons; the top ten hold about 6.8%. The material sequenced was peripheral blood. Receptors were obtained from a man aged 50-60 years with active or convalescent COVID-19.

This chain uses TRBV28 with TRBJ2-2, with TRBD2 as a possible D gene (6 bases). This CDR3 region has 14 residues. CDR1 and CDR2 from the germline V gene are MDHEN and SYDVKM. Between the trimmed V and J ends, which lost 6 bases and 4 bases, there was a span of 12 bases. CDR3 coding DNA: TGTGCCAGCAGGACCCAGGGAGGCACCGGGGAGCTGTTTTTT. Its protein is CASRTQGGTGELFF.

The chain combines TRBV5-1 with TRBJ2-7; TRBD2 is a possible D gene (5 bases). Trimming removed 6 bases from V and 2 bases from J, with 15 bases in between. Germline loops: CDR1 SGHRS, CDR2 YFSETQ. The CDR3 sequence is 14 residues long. CDR3 loop: CASNIDGGPYEQYF. The DNA for the CDR3 is TGCGCCAGCAACATTGACGGAGGTCCCTACGAGCAGTACTTC.

The CDR3: CASSSQTLAKNIQYF. The CDR3 region has the DNA TGTGCCAGCAGCTCGCAGACATTAGCCAAAAACATTCAGTACTTC. The chain links TRBV27 to TRBJ2-4; no definite D call. V was pared by 6 bases and J by 0 bases, with 12 bases between. This CDR3 has 15 amino acids. Germline CDR1 and CDR2: MNHEY and SMNVEV (reference sequence).